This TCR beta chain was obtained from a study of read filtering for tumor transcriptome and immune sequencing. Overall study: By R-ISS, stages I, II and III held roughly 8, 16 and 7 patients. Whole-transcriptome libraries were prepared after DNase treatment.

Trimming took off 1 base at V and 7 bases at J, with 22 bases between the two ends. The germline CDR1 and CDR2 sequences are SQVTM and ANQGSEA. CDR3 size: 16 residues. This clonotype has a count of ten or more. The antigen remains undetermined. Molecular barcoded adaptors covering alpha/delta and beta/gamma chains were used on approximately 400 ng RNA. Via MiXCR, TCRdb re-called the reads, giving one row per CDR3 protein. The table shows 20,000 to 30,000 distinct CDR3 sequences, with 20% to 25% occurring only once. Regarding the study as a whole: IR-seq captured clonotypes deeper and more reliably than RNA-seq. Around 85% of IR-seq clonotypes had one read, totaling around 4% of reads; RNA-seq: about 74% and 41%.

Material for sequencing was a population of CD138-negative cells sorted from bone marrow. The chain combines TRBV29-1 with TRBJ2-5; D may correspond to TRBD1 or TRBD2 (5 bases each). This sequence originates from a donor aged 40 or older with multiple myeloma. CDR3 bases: TGCAGCGTTGAAGCCGAGGGGACCCCCATGGCCGGGACCCAGTACTTC. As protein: CSVEAEGTPMAGTQYF.